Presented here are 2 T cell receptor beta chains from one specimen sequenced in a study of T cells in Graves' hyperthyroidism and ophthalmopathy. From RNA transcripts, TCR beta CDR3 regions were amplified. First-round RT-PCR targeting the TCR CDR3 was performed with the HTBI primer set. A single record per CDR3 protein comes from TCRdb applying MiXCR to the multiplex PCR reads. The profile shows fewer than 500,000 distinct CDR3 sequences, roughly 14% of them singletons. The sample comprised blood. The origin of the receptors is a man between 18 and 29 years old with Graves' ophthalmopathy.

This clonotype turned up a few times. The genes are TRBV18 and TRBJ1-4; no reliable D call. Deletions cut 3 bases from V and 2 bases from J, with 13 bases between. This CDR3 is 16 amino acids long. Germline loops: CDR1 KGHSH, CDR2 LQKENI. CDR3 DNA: TGTGCCAGCTCACCCGTCCGGGAACTCACTAATGAAAAACTGTTTTTT. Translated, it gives CASSPVRELTNEKLFF.

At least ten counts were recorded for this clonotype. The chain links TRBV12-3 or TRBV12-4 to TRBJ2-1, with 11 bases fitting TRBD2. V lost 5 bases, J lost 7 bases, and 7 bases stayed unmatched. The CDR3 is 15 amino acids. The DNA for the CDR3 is TGTGCCAGCAGTCTTAGCGGGGGGGCCGGGAATGAGCAGTTCTTC. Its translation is CASSLSGGAGNEQFF.